This TCR beta chain was documented in a study of T cell responses to AZD1222 COVID-19 vaccine. Germline assignment: CDR1 SQVTM and CDR2 ANQGSEA. V gave up 7 bases and J gave up 5 bases; unmatched junction bases: 7. This CDR3 is built from 13 residues. A word on this clone: Its matching antigen is unknown.

Only in-frame clones appear in the TCRdb table, and some are missing; sequencing was by immunoSEQ multiplex PCR. The sample shows 60,000 to 75,000 clones, 80% to 90% of them seen only once. Study-wide results and limits: As reported, nearly half of all spike-specific TCRs target variant regions that are unmutated. It was only after the peak T cell response that any repertoires were sampled. Spike was spanned by vaccine-associated CD4 TCRs, which were dominant at 160-218 and 743-854.

The chain couples TRBV29-1 to TRBJ2-5, with TRBD2 matching over 10 bases. This specimen was peripheral blood, taken on day 0 of AZD1222 vaccination. This clonotype was sampled from an adult in good health. CDR3 nucleotide sequence: TGCAGCGGCAGCGGGGGGGCCTGGGAGACCCAGTACTTC. Its translation is CSGSGGAWETQYF.